The 7 T cell receptor beta chains in this list originate from one sample, sequenced in a study of blood T cell repertoires in COVID-19. The assay was immunoSEQ multiplex PCR, and TCRdb's table has in-frame clones only and misses some. The repertoire consists of roughly 50,000 clones, with over 65% occurring once and the leading ten covering 10% to 15%. Sequenced: peripheral blood. Receptors were obtained from a human donor in a cohort sampled during active COVID-19.

The genes are TRBV27 and TRBJ1-3; the match to TRBD1 covers 7 bases. Germline values: CDR1 MNHEY, CDR2 SMNVEV (reference sequence). CDR3 length: 14 residues. V lost 4 bases to trimming and J lost 4 bases; unmatched junction nucleotides: 4. The DNA for the CDR3 is TGTGCCAGCAGTTCCCCGGGACAGGGAAACACCATATATTTT. Its protein is CASSSPGQGNTIYF.

The V and J genes are TRBV28 and TRBJ2-7; 7 bases agree with TRBD2. CDR1 MDHEN and CDR2 SYDVKM come from the germline V gene. The CDR3 runs to 17 residues. V shed 4 bases, J shed 0 bases, and the junction held 12 bases outside the gene matches. The CDR3: CASSSWGGPPSSYEQYF. CDR3 coding DNA: TGTGCCAGCAGTTCCTGGGGAGGGCCTCCCAGCTCCTACGAGCAGTACTTC. Full variable domain (remainder filled in from reference TRBV28 and TRBJ2-7): DVKVTQSSRYLVKRTGEKVFLECVQDMDHENMFWYRQDPGLGLRLIYFSYDVKMKEKGDIPEGYSVSREKKERFSLILESASTNQTSMYLCASSSWGGPPSSYEQYFGPGTRLTVT.

This clone has just one count. The rearrangement uses TRBV4-3 and TRBJ2-7, with 7 bases lining up with TRBD1. V lost 0 bases and J lost 0; bases outside the gene matches: 2. Germline-derived CDR1 and CDR2 are LGHNA and YSLEER. CDR3 size: 15 residues. CDR3 nucleotides: TGCGCCAGCAGCCAAGAGACAGGGAGCTCCTACGAGCAGTACTTC. Translation: CASSQETGSSYEQYF.

The chain couples TRBV3-1 (or the pseudogene TRBV3-2) to TRBJ2-7; 8 bases fit TRBD1. The CDR3 sequence is 14 residues long. With V trimmed by 3 bases and J by 3 bases, 4 bases remained unmatched. The germline V gene has CDR1 LGHDT and CDR2 YNNKEL (reference sequence). The CDR3, as DNA: TGTGCCAGCAGCCACAGGGGGCGCGGCTACGAGCAGTACTTC. Its protein is CASSHRGRGYEQYF.

V gene TRBV7-2 combines with J gene TRBJ2-1, with 8 positions matching TRBD2. With V trimmed by 5 bases and J by 5 bases, 8 bases remained unmatched. Germline V gene data show CDR1 as SGHTA and CDR2 as FQGNSA. The CDR3 extends over 15 amino acids. Here the CDR3 DNA reads TGTGCCAGCAGCCTCCTGGGACTAGTCGACAATGAGCAGTTCTTC. It encodes CASSLLGLVDNEQFF.

V gene TRBV10-3 combines with J gene TRBJ1-5; the D gene is possibly TRBD1 (5 bases). Germline assignment: CDR1 ENHRY and CDR2 SYGVKD. This CDR3 is 14 amino acids long. The V and J ends lost 5 bases and 4 bases respectively, with 12 bases between them. The CDR3 nucleotides read TGTGCCATCAGTTGGGGGGGGGATAATCAGCCCCAGCATTTT. Encoded protein: CAISWGGDNQPQHF.

The V gene is TRBV19, the J gene TRBJ1-1, with D possibly TRBD1 on 6 matching bases. This CDR3 spans 12 amino acids. CDR1 LNHDA and CDR2 SQIVND come from the germline V gene (reference sequence). Deletions cut 1 base from V and 8 bases from J, with 8 bases between. The CDR3 region is CASSIGTEEAFF. The CDR3 DNA is TGTGCCAGTAGTATAGGGACAGAAGAAGCTTTCTTT.